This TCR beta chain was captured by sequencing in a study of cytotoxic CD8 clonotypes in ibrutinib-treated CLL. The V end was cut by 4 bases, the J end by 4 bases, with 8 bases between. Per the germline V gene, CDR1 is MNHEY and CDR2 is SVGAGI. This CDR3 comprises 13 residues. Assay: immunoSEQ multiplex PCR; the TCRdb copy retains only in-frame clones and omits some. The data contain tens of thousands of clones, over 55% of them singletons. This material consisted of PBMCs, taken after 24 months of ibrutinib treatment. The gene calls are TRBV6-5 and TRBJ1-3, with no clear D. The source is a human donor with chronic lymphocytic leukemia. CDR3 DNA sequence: TGTGCCAGCAGTTTTCTACAAGGAAACACCATATATTTT. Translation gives CASSFLQGNTIYF.